This T cell receptor beta chain comes out of a study of blood T cell repertoires in COVID-19. Study as a whole: Whether acute or convalescent, the COVID-19 samples came from the United States, Italy and Spain.

As originally analysed: Amplified reference gene primers provided the basis for estimating nucleated cell counts. Assay: immunoSEQ multiplex PCR; the TCRdb copy retains only in-frame clones and omits some. That table is the source of V, J and clone size, and D and trimming were worked out from the DNA. The sample comprises about 53,000 clones, around four fifths of which are singletons, and roughly 13% rests with the top ten. The CDR3 sequence is 18 residues long. Germline-derived CDR1 and CDR2 are SEHNR and FQNEAQ (reference sequence). V was clipped by 2 bases and J by 4 bases; unmatched bases: 14. The rearrangement uses TRBV7-9 and TRBJ2-1; TRBD2 agrees at 7 bases. This sequence originates from a human donor in a cohort sampled during active COVID-19. Sequencing was performed on peripheral blood. The CDR3 DNA reads as TGTGCCAGCAGCTTAAGCGGGGTCCGACAAAGAACGTACAATGAGCAGTTCTTC. It yields the protein CASSLSGVRQRTYNEQFF.